This T cell receptor (beta chain) was identified in a study of post-analysis software for immune sequencing data. The CDR3 length is 12 residues. V shed 4 bases and J 5 bases; nucleotides not matched to a gene: 0. The germline CDR1 and CDR2 sequences are MGHDK and SYGVNS. This clonotype was found a few times. Its antigen is currently unknown. Study-level findings and limits: Five TRBV segments, including TRBV5-6, TRBV5-1 and TRBV20-1, were more frequent in patients than controls. People with multiple sclerosis had a significantly lower normalized Chao1 diversity than controls did.

Unique molecular identifiers featured in each of the TCR beta cDNA libraries. Researchers reported 400,000 to 600,000 cDNA molecules coming from roughly 0.93 to 9.6 million T cells. TCRdb redid the calling of the PCR reads with MiXCR, one entry per CDR3 protein. Counted here are 450,000 or so distinct CDR3 sequences, under 55% occurring once; the ten biggest clones make up 12%. Sequencing was done on a sample of blood. The sequence came from a girl between 10 and 17 years old with multiple sclerosis. The genes are TRBV25-1 and TRBJ2-5; 8 bases line up with TRBD1. CDR3 in DNA: TGTGCCAGCAGTGGACAGGGGGAGACCCAGTACTTC. It yields the protein CASSGQGETQYF. Full variable domain (missing parts from reference TRBV25-1 and TRBJ2-5): EADIYQTPRYLVIGTGKKITLECSQTMGHDKMYWYQQDPGMELHLIHYSYGVNSTEKGDLSSESTVSRIRTEHFPLTLESARPSHTSQYLCASSGQGETQYFGPGTRLLVL.